Detailed here is one T cell receptor (beta chain). The CDR3 covers 19 residues. In the authors' workflow: Using reference gene primer amplification, nucleated cell counts were estimated. Generated by immunoSEQ multiplex PCR, the TCRdb table keeps only in-frame clones and is missing some. V, J and clone size derive from that table, while D and trimming were established from the DNA sequence. The table shows 260,000 or so clones, with 88% occurring only once. The source of the sample is a study of blood T cell repertoires in COVID-19. Study at large: The analysed material was cDNA or gDNA that came from T cells, B-cell-depleted T cells, or PBMCs.

The chain is built from TRBV21-1 and TRBJ2-5; no check of the table's D call, TRBD2, against the DNA was made. TRBV21-1 is described as a pseudogene. The sequence came from a man aged 18 to 30 with active or convalescent COVID-19. The material sequenced was peripheral blood. In DNA form, the CDR3 reads TGTGCCAGCAGCAAAGTATGGGTGGGGGGGTTGGCTCTCCAAGAGACCCAGTACTTC. Translation gives CASSKVWVGGLALQETQYF.